The 3 T cell receptor beta chains in this list originate from one sample, sequenced in a study of T cell responses to AZD1222 COVID-19 vaccine. Sequenced by immunoSEQ multiplex PCR; TCRdb stores in-frame clones only, minus some. Seen here are around 140,000 clones, more than 80% observed once, and the top ten hold 1.5% to 2%. Sequenced here: peripheral blood, sampled on day 0 of AZD1222 vaccination. All receptors derive from an adult in good health.

The chain is built from TRBV6-5 and TRBJ1-4; no reliable D call. The germline V gene has CDR1 MNHEY and CDR2 SVGAGI. This CDR3 is 13 amino acids long. V was shortened by 9 bases and J by 7 bases, with 15 bases between the two germline ends. The CDR3 sequence is CASAIGRFEKLFF. The CDR3 DNA reads as TGTGCCAGTGCGATAGGACGGTTTGAAAAACTGTTTTTT.

The rearrangement joins TRBV7-8 to TRBJ1-4, with TRBD1 as a possible D gene (5 bases). The V gene lost 5 bases and the J gene lost 6 bases, with 22 bases spanning the gap. This CDR3 is 17 amino acids long. The V gene's germline CDR1 is SGHVS and CDR2 FQNEAQ. The CDR3 loop is CASSRRGVGGADEKLFF. The CDR3 bases are TGTGCCAGCAGCCGACGAGGGGTAGGAGGTGCAGATGAAAAACTGTTTTTT.

This chain uses TRBV20-1 with TRBJ2-7; TRBD2 aligns across 8 bases. From germline, CDR1 is DFQATT and CDR2 SNEGSKA (reference sequence). This CDR3 spans 11 amino acids. The CDR3 DNA is TGCAGCCTTGGCGGGAGGTACGAGCAGTACTTC. As protein: CSLGGRYEQYF.